The T cell receptor beta chain described here comes from a study of cytomegalovirus exposure and HLA in healthy donors (dated by TCRdb to about 2017). In the study overall: An earlier analysis of about 560 of the donors reported roughly 300 Gb of sequence data and 117 million unique TCR beta sequences obtained from around 170 million T cells. Because of strong linkage in the cohort, a handful of DR-DQ haplotypes were treated as single units for association and clustering. The study used immunosequencing to profile the T cell repertoires of around 600 subjects and linked those repertoires to cytomegalovirus serostatus. A later analysis re-analyzed previously published TCR beta repertoires from 666 donors and added high-resolution HLA genotyping to study TCR occurrence patterns. The number of typed donors differed by locus: roughly 629-640 for A, B, C, DRB1 and DQB1; some 540 for DQA1; about 600 for DPA1; and some 430 for DPB1. Roughly 300 gigabases of sequencing data and around 80 million unique TCR sequences made up an early release that covered roughly 670 HLA-typed donors. In the later analysis, no new phenotypic data were used to find candidate immune exposures; instead, reliance was placed on TCR beta sequences and their occurrence across donors. The study aimed to test whether signatures of past pathogen exposure could be identified by cataloging public T cell receptors. Every discovery cohort repertoire had been produced on one sequencing platform. Both class I and class II loci were covered by HLA typing, at four-digit resolution. To predict cytomegalovirus infection status, the study combined high-throughput TCR immunosequencing, statistical association of individual TCRs with disease status, and machine learning. To decide whether each TCR beta V gene segment behaved as functional or pseudogenic, an earlier analysis of approximately 590 of the donors relied on high-throughput TCR beta sequencing. Donor age, sex, ethnicity and CMV serostatus were compiled alongside the repertoire data. In addition to the first cohort of approximately 650 subjects, a separate validation cohort of approximately 130 different subjects was used. Across approximately 420 genotyped donors of the cohort, an average of about 220,000 unique TCR beta nucleotide sequences per donor were sequenced, and roughly 18% of those sequences were non-productive. A later genetic analysis took genome-wide SNP genotypes for about 55% of the roughly 700 donors and used that subset as a discovery cohort. Of the approximately 370 genotyped donors, approximately 81% were placed in the genetic ancestry cluster associated with self-reported Caucasian donors. Results the study describes overall, beyond this receptor: Three of the identified cytomegalovirus-associated TCR beta chains were confirmed in vitro to be specific for cytomegalovirus antigens. Some IMGT-functional V segments, including TRBV6-2 and TRBV6-3, could not be distinguished by the 87-base-pair reads and were therefore excluded. The authors suggested that the approach could potentially be generalized to other disease states and immunological phenotypes. Most TCR sequences were observed very rarely across donors, whereas some public TCRs were present in many individuals. The classifier was reported to diagnose cytomegalovirus status with high specificity and sensitivity in both the original and validation cohorts. The study gave a list of over 150 TCR beta chains associated with cytomegalovirus. A group of highly shared sequence variants was considered likely to be a technical artifact of the sequencing pipeline. Presence/absence analyses assumed roughly uniform sequencing depth across donors, an assumption that may not hold. Because HLA typing was missing for some donors at each locus, association tests included only the typed subset. Correlated functional status among segregating V segments might be attributable to linkage disequilibrium, but an unknown experimental factor could not be ruled out. Compared with equally common non-associated chains, HLA-associated TCR beta chains in a later analysis were more clonally expanded and had lower generation probabilities. The earlier analysis of some 560 of the donors excluded some 15 rarely observed V segments, including chromosome 9 orphons, because counts were too low. Broadly in line with IMGT annotations, most TCR beta V segments showed up in productive rearrangements about 87% or about 30% of the time in an earlier analysis of around 550 of the donors. A further reported finding was that TCR beta sequences accurately predicted the HLA-A and HLA-B alleles for most subjects in the first cohort. According to a later analysis, most CMV-associated TCR beta chains appeared to be HLA-restricted, and the HLA associations seemed to be driven largely by CMV exposure. CMV serostatus was the only immune exposure information available for the cohort. In a later analysis, 15,000 to 20,000 TCR beta sequences were associated with specific HLA alleles at a false discovery rate of 0.05. Assigning TCR associations to individual alleles was difficult when HLA alleles, especially DR and DQ, strongly co-occurred. According to a later analysis, TCR association rates differed among HLA loci, with DRB1 alleles showing the most associated TCRs and HLA-C alleles showing the fewest. Only TCR beta chains were sequenced in this cohort, and the absence of alpha or paired-chain data limited detectable features. In a later genetic analysis, a missense DCLRE1C variant was associated with V-gene and J-gene trimming of TCR beta chains, and the association was replicated in an independent cohort. In a later genetic analysis, fewer N-insertions in productive TCRs were reported among donors in an Asian-associated ancestry cluster than the approximately 710-donor mean. Several of the top co-occurrence clusters appeared to be linked to parvovirus B19, influenza, CMV and Epstein-Barr virus, according to a later analysis.

The CDR3 measures 16 amino acids from cysteine to phenylalanine. Only CDR3 DNA is held: 48 bases, read in frame from base 1. CDR1 and CDR2 were assigned from the germline V gene as SGDLS and YYNGEE. V is pared back by 0 bases and J by 1 base, with 11 bases lying between the germline termini. In total, 666 healthy bone marrow donors made up the cohort. Cohort members were all nominally healthy when sampled, although unrecorded immune exposures were likely present. The donor tested CMV seronegative and was one of the 352 seronegative cohort members. Each donor provided a peripheral blood sample, and peripheral blood mononuclear cells were used for TCR beta sequencing. The Qiagen DNeasy Blood Extraction Kit was used to extract genomic DNA from the blood cell samples. Concerning this clone itself: This receptor's antigen is unknown. No much larger clone exists at a distance of one base, and base qualities are not known.

The library was produced with the immunoSEQ multiplex PCR assay. For the multiplex PCR, a mixture combining 60 forward primers for TCR Vbeta segments and 13 reverse primers for TCR Jbeta segments was used. A multiplex PCR assay on genomic DNA amplified the CDR3 region of rearranged TCR beta genes. The amplified TCR beta libraries were sequenced on the Illumina HiSeq System as 87-base-pair reads. On the study's bioinformatics: A later analysis tallied tens of millions of unique TCR beta chains across the 666 repertoires, and some 10 million of those chains were shared by two or more donors. Raw reads were error-corrected and collapsed into unique sequences with a nearest-neighbor algorithm that merged closely related sequences to remove PCR and sequencing errors. CDR3 sequences were aligned to IMGT reference sequences to assign V, D and J gene segments. For a sequence to be retained, at least a six-nucleotide match to both a V gene segment and a J gene segment was required. A rearrangement counted as productive if the CDR3 had no stop codons and remained in frame with V and J, and every other rearrangement counted as non-productive. Following IMGT convention, CDR3 was defined as the stretch from the second conserved V-encoded cysteine up to the conserved J-encoded phenylalanine. The earlier analysis of 587 of the donors excluded sequences that lacked an unambiguous match to a single V gene segment. An earlier analysis of about 590 of the donors classified V segments as functional when productive rearrangements were above 56.7% and as segregating when the standard deviation between donors was above 5%. A statistical classification framework was built for diagnosing cytomegalovirus status from the catalog of TCR beta chain sequences. In a later analysis, TCR nucleotide sequences were compared against IMGT/GENE-DB human TR gene sequences so that V and J genes could be assigned. The TCRdist pipeline was used in a later analysis to assign CDR3 sequences and most-parsimonious VDJ recombination scenarios. In a later analysis, each TCR beta chain was defined by its CDR3 amino acid sequence together with its V-gene family, and reads without a unique V-gene family were excluded. A later analysis removed roughly 590 highly shared, low-generation-probability nucleotide sequences to deal with suspected cross-contamination and a sequencing artifact. In a later analysis, a clonal expansion index was calculated for each public chain from normalized within-repertoire ranks of inferred template counts. In a later analysis, generation probabilities were computed with a VDJ recombination model fitted to out-of-frame rearrangements, and the resulting probabilities were checked against IGoR. Hypergeometric tests were used in a later analysis to score TCR-TCR, TCR-HLA and TCR-CMV co-occurrence, with a repertoire-size bias correction applied to the TCR pairs. In a later analysis, false discovery rates were estimated by permuting HLA or CMV assignments 20 times. In a later analysis, co-occurring TCRs were grouped with DBSCAN, and TCRdist sequence similarity was added when clustering was performed within HLA-allele-positive subsets. Repertoires with fewer than 30,000 or more than 120,000 public chains were left out of co-occurrence clustering, as were four to six repertoires with anomalous nucleotide sharing. What TCRdb holds here is the immuneACCESS table cut down to in-frame rearrangements. Part of the clones is not present; checked against another copy, under half of the missing clones reflect an unresolved V gene, and the others are unexplained. D and trimming come from the DNA, and the V and J calls and clone size come from that table. Within this sample are approximately 110,000 clones, with approximately 80% of them counted one time only. The leading ten clones occupy about 0.25% of the sample.

The sample was PBMCs. The clonotype originates from a man aged 45-65 years in good health and CMV-seronegative. The rearrangement combines TRBV9 with TRBJ2-1; a tentative D call is TRBD1 (6 bases match). CDR3 protein: CASSVELQGSYNEQFF. The base sequence is TGTGCCAGCAGCGTAGAATTACAGGGATCCTACAATGAGCAGTTCTTC.